This TCR beta chain was identified during a study of Ad26.COV2.S vaccination and SARS-CoV-2 variants. Trimming stripped 0 bases from V and 2 bases from J, with 12 bases between. This CDR3 is built from 15 residues. CDR1 SGDLS and CDR2 YYNGEE come from the germline V gene. As for treatment: roughly 19 received Ad26.COV2.S at low or high dose, single or two shots; roughly five received placebo; per-sample allocation not given. It was on day 63 after the first vaccine or placebo injection that samples were taken. Libraries were prepared by immunoSEQ multiplex PCR; TCRdb keeps only in-frame clonotypes and omits some of them. The repertoire has a few hundred thousand clones, around 82% of them found once; the top ten carry about 7.4%.

The chain carries TRBV9 and TRBJ2-7; TRBD2 is a possible D gene (5 bases). Sequenced material: peripheral blood, taken in a trial of Ad26.COV2.S vaccine versus placebo. This clonotype originated in a person between 18 and 65 years old who received the Ad26.COV2.S COVID-19 vaccine or a placebo. The CDR3, as DNA: TGTGCCAGCAGCGTAGCACCGGGGTTCACCTACGAGCAGTACTTC. Translated, it gives CASSVAPGFTYEQYF. Supplemented by reference TRBV9 and TRBJ2-7, the full variable domain reads DSGVTQTPKHLITATGQRVTLRCSPRSGDLSVYWYQQSLDQGLQFLIQYYNGEERAKGNILERFSAQQFPDLHSELNLSSLELGDSALYFCASSVAPGFTYEQYFGPGTRLTVT.